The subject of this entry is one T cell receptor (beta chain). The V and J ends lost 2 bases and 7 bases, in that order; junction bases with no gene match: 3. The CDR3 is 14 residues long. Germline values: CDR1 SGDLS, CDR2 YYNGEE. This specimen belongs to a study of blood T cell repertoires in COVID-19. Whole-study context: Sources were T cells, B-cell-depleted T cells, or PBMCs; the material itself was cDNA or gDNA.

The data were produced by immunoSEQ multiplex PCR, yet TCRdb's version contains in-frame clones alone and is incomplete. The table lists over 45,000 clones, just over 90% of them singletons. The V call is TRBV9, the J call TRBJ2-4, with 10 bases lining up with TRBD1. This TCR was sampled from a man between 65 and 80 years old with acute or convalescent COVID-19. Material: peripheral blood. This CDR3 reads CASSVGTGDNIQYF. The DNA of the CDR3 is TGTGCCAGCAGCGTTGGGACAGGGGATAACATTCAGTACTTC.